This T cell receptor (beta chain) originates from a study of CXCR3-negative and CXCR3-positive naive CD8 T cells. General study points: CXCR3 levels fell partly with cryopreservation; most assays relied on fresh PBMCs. When CXCR3-positive naive cells were set against CXCR3-negative naive cells, the former had more hydrophobic TRB CDR3s.

About this clonotype: Its matching antigen is unknown.

Through 5' RACE with UMI labels, the TRB cDNA libraries were prepared. For each CDR3 protein, TCRdb gives one entry from its re-call of the 5' RACE reads, without DNA. Recorded for this sample: about 53,000 distinct CDR3 sequences. The CDR3 is 13 residues long. CDR1 is SEHNR and CDR2 is FQNEAQ in the germline V gene (reference sequence). The origin of this receptor is a human donor in good health. Some clones in this sample may be carry-over from other donors' samples. The sequenced sample was naive CXCR3- CD8+ T cells from blood. The subset is: CD45RO-CCR7+CD27+CD95- naive CD8+ T cells lacking CXCR3 (TNR3-). The chain uses TRBV7-9 and TRBJ2-5; TCRdb proposes TRBD1, but this gene call is untestable without DNA. CDR3 region: CASSRPGGETQYF. Combining the CDR3 with reference TRBV7-9 and TRBJ2-5 gives the whole variable domain DTGVSQNPRHKITKRGQNVTFRCDPISEHNRLYWYRQTLGQGPEFLTYFQNEAQLEKSRLLSDRFSAERPKGSFSTLEIQRTEQGDSAMYLCASSRPGGETQYFGPGTRLLVL.